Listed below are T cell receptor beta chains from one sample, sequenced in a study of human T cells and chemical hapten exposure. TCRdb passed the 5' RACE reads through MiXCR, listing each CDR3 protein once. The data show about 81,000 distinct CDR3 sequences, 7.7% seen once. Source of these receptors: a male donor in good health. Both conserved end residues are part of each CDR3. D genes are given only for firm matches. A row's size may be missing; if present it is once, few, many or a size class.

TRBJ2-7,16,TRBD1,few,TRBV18,TGTGCCAGCTCACCTTTAGGACAGGCTTCCTCCTACGAGCAGTACTTC,CASSPLGQASSYEQYF
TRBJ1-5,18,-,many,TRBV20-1,TGCAGTGCTAGGCGAGGGGAATGGGGGGGACTTAGCAATCAGCCCCAGCATTTT,CSARRGEWGGLSNQPQHF
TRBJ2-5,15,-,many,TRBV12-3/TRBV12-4,TGTGCCAGCAACTGGGACACTACCCGGGTGGAGACCCAGTACTTC,CASNWDTTRVETQYF
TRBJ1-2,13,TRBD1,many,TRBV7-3,TGTGCCAGCAGCGGGGGACAGGACTATGGCTACACCTTC,CASSGGQDYGYTF
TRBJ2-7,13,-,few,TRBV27,TGTGCCAGCAGTCCCCCCACAGGCTACGAGCAGTACTTC,CASSPPTGYEQYF
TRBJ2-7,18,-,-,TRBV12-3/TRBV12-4,TGTGCCAGCAGTTTTCCTTCCCCTACCGGACCCGTGGGGAACGAGCAGTACTTC,CASSFPSPTGPVGNEQYF
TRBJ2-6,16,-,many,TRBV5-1,TGCGCCAGCAGCGGCACACTCTCCTCTGGGGCCAACGTCCTGACTTTC,CASSGTLSSGANVLTF
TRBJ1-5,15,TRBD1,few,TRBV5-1,TGCGCCAGCAGCATCGGGACAGGGGGCGAGCAGCCCCAGCATTTT,CASSIGTGGEQPQHF
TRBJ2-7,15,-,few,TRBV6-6,TGTGCCAGCAGTTACGGGGGGCCGGGGCCCTACGAGCAGTACTTC,CASSYGGPGPYEQYF
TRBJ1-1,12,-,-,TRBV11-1,TGTGCCAGCCCGCAAGGAGACACTGAAGCTTTCTTT,CASPQGDTEAFF
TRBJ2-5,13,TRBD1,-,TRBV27,TGTGCCAGCAGTAGGGGGCGATGGGAGACCCAGTACTTC,CASSRGRWETQYF
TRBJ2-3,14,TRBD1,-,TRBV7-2,TGTGCCAGCAGCCCAGACAGGGGTGCAGATACGCAGTATTTT,CASSPDRGADTQYF
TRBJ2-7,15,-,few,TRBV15,TGTGCCACCAGCAGAGACAGTAAGGGGTCCTACGAGCAGTACTTC,CATSRDSKGSYEQYF
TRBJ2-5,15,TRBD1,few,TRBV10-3,TGTGCCATCAGGACAGGGCTTGAAGGAGGAGAGACCCAGTACTTC,CAIRTGLEGGETQYF
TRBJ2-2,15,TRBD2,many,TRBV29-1,TGCAGCGGGAAAGCGGGGGGAGCGAACACCGGGGAGCTGTTTTTT,CSGKAGGANTGELFF